These T cell receptor beta chains were read from a single sample in a study of cytotoxic CD8 clonotypes in ibrutinib-treated CLL. Data came from immunoSEQ multiplex PCR; TCRdb stores just in-frame clones and leaves some out. The sample holds about 40,000 clones, 68% seen once. The sample was PBMCs, taken at disease progression, from a patient treated with ibrutinib. These receptors were obtained from a human donor with chronic lymphocytic leukemia. CDR3s include the opening cysteine and the closing phenylalanine or tryptophan. The D gene is left open where the match is weak. Clone sizes are given selectively: once, few, many, or a class where the clone is expanded.

V: TRBV5-1; J: TRBJ2-2; size: -; D: -; CDR3: CASSLGGAGELFF; DNA: TGCGCCAGCAGCTTGGGAGGAGCCGGGGAGCTGTTTTTT
V: TRBV19; J: TRBJ2-7; size: -; D: TRBD2; CDR3: CASSIDGGTSDYEQYF; DNA: TGTGCCAGTAGTATAGATGGCGGGACTAGCGACTACGAGCAGTACTTC
V: TRBV28; J: TRBJ1-2; size: -; D: -; CDR3: CASSLSPQGNYGYTF; DNA: TGTGCCAGCAGTTTATCCCCTCAGGGGAACTATGGCTACACCTTC
V: TRBV7-2; J: TRBJ1-3; size: -; D: -; CDR3: CASSLGGGGSGNTIYF; DNA: TGTGCCAGCAGCTTAGGAGGTGGAGGCTCTGGAAACACCATATATTTT
V: TRBV14; J: TRBJ2-5; size: -; D: -; CDR3: CASSQVRTVQETQYF; DNA: TGTGCCAGCAGCCAAGTAAGGACCGTTCAAGAGACCCAGTACTTC
V: TRBV5-6; J: TRBJ2-1; size: -; D: TRBD2; CDR3: CASSLGTSGYNEQFF; DNA: TGTGCCAGCAGCCTCGGGACTAGCGGGTACAATGAGCAGTTCTTC
V: TRBV4-1; J: TRBJ2-7; size: once; D: -; CDR3: CAAVEGPRYEQYF; DNA: TGCGCCGCCGTCGAGGGACCCCGGTACGAGCAGTACTTC
V: TRBV4-2; J: TRBJ2-7; size: -; D: TRBD2; CDR3: CASSGGTSGAYEQYF; DNA: TGTGCCAGCAGCGGCGGGACTAGCGGAGCCTACGAGCAGTACTTC
V: TRBV7-2; J: TRBJ2-7; size: -; D: -; CDR3: CASSFTTGLSYEQYF; DNA: TGTGCCAGCAGTTTTACGACTGGCCTGTCCTACGAGCAGTACTTC
V: TRBV20-1; J: TRBJ1-5; size: -; D: -; CDR3: CRGGCQPQHF; DNA: TGCAGGGGGGGTTGTCAGCCCCAGCATTTT
V: TRBV18; J: TRBJ2-3; size: -; D: -; CDR3: CASSETGTSTDTQYF; DNA: TGTGCCAGCTCAGAAACTGGGACTAGCACAGATACGCAGTATTTT
V: TRBV4-1; J: TRBJ2-2; size: -; D: TRBD1; CDR3: CASSPSLGRGFTGELFF; DNA: TGCGCCAGCAGCCCCTCACTGGGCAGGGGGTTCACCGGGGAGCTGTTTTTT
V: TRBV29-1; J: TRBJ1-1; size: -; D: TRBD1; CDR3: CSGRAGGNTEAFF; DNA: TGCAGCGGCCGTGCAGGGGGGAACACTGAAGCTTTCTTT
V: TRBV27; J: TRBJ2-7; size: -; D: TRBD2; CDR3: CASSFTGTSGTYEQYF; DNA: TGTGCCAGCAGTTTCACCGGGACTAGCGGGACCTACGAGCAGTACTTC